One and the same sample provided the 5 T cell receptor beta chains below, sequenced in a study of memory CD4+ T cells and cytomegalovirus serostatus. Sequenced by immunoSEQ multiplex PCR; TCRdb stores in-frame clones only, minus some. The data hold roughly 39,000 clones, with over 65% observed a single time. Single viable CD3+CD4+CD8-CD45RO+ cells were sorted as the memory CD4+ T cells. Sequencing input: memory CD4+ T cells from blood. The receptors were sampled from an adult in good health and CMV-seronegative.

This clone was observed a few times. V gene TRBV27 combines with J gene TRBJ2-5; 9 bases match TRBD1. This CDR3 is built from 16 residues. V lost 5 bases and J lost 5; bases outside the gene matches: 12. Germline CDR1 is MNHEY and CDR2 is SMNVEV (reference sequence). In DNA, the CDR3 is TGTGCCAGCAGTCTGACAGGGGGGAGCTCTATGGAGACCCAGTACTTC. As protein: CASSLTGGSSMETQYF.

This CDR3 reads CASSQDAALAGRSGANVLTF. CDR3 DNA sequence: TGTGCCAGCAGCCAAGACGCCGCTCTAGCAGGGAGATCTGGGGCCAACGTCCTGACTTTC. This chain links TRBV14 with TRBJ2-6; D may correspond to TRBD1 or TRBD2 (5 bases each). Germline-derived CDR1 and CDR2 are SGHDN and FVKESK. This CDR3 comprises 20 residues. Trimming took 0 bases from V and 1 from J, leaving 19 bases between them.

The chain is built from TRBV9 and TRBJ2-2, with TRBD1 matching 7 bases. The length of the CDR3 is 17 residues. With 4 bases clipped from V and 6 bases from J, the junction kept 15 bases outside the gene matches. Germline assignment: CDR1 SGDLS and CDR2 YYNGEE. The DNA for the CDR3 is TGTGCCAGCAGCACACCCCTAGGCCACGGACAGGCCGGGGAGCTGTTTTTT. This codes for CASSTPLGHGQAGELFF.

The rearrangement joins TRBV5-5 to TRBJ2-6; 9 bases map to TRBD2. CDR3 length equals 18 residues. V trimming: 2 bases; J trimming: 0 bases; junction bases outside the gene matches: 6. Germline CDR1 reads SGHKS; CDR2 reads YYEKEE (reference sequence). CDR3 sequence (DNA): TGTGCCAGCAGCTTCCGGACTAGCGACTCCTCTGGGGCCAACGTCCTGACTTTC. Translation gives CASSFRTSDSSGANVLTF. Drawing the rest from reference TRBV5-5 and TRBJ2-6, the complete variable domain is DAGVTQSPTHLIKTRGQQVTLRCSPISGHKSVSWYQQVLGQGPQFIFQYYEKEERGRGNFPDRFSARQFPNYSSELNVNALLLGDSALYLCASSFRTSDSSGANVLTFGAGSRLTVL.

The rearrangement joins TRBV5-6 to TRBJ2-7; TRBD2 might be the D (5 bases). The V end lost 3 bases, the J end lost 7 bases, and 20 bases lay between the germline ends. This CDR3 is 15 amino acids long. The V gene's germline CDR1 is SGHDT and CDR2 YYEEEE. The CDR3 DNA reads as TGTGCCAGCAGCTCCCCTAGCCAGGCTAGTGGTGAGCAGTACTTC. Its translation is CASSSPSQASGEQYF.